This T cell receptor beta chain was retrieved from a study of T cell changes during pregnancy in multiple sclerosis. CDR1 and CDR2 from the germline V gene are MRHNA and SNTAGT. This CDR3 is 15 amino acids long. The germline V and J ends were trimmed by 0 bases and 0 bases, with 8 bases remaining between them. Assay used: immunoSEQ multiplex PCR; TCRdb lists only in-frame clones, some missing. This sample has 60,000 or so clones; roughly 93% occur once, and the top ten carry approximately 0.36%. This clonotype was sampled from a female donor with multiple sclerosis, enrolled in a pregnancy study. Sequences were derived from CD4+ T cells from peripheral blood mononuclear cells, sampled before pregnancy. V is TRBV6-4 and J is TRBJ1-2; D is undetermined. CDR3 bases: TGTGCCAGCAGTGACTCGACTCGGGCTAACTATGGCTACACCTTC. It encodes CASSDSTRANYGYTF.